This note documents a single T cell receptor beta chain sequence. This CDR3 is built from 19 residues. Germline V gene lookup returns CDR1 LNHDA and CDR2 SQIVND (reference sequence). J lost 3 bases, V lost 4 bases, and 12 bases had no gene match. This entry comes from a study of blood T cell repertoires in COVID-19. Across the whole study: Acute-phase and convalescent COVID-19 samples originated in the United States, Italy and Spain. Sample material is recorded as cDNA or gDNA derived from T cells, B-cell-depleted T cells, or PBMCs.

One Seattle source followed patients from active infection through their disease course. Original methodology: Amplification of reference gene primers was used by the study to estimate nucleated cell counts. Clones were read by immunoSEQ multiplex PCR, and TCRdb kept only the in-frame ones, dropping some. V and J calls and clone size are copied from that table; D and trimming were computed from the DNA. This table holds around 210,000 clones, about 82% found once. What was sequenced was peripheral blood. This chain uses TRBV19 with TRBJ2-2, with 12 bases identical to TRBD2. The TCR originated in a middle-aged man with COVID-19, enrolled during active disease. DNA of the CDR3: TGTGCCAGTAGTACCCCCAGGCTAGCGGGGGGGCCCGACACCGGGGAGCTGTTTTTT. This encodes CASSTPRLAGGPDTGELFF. The whole variable domain, filled in from reference TRBV19 and TRBJ2-2, reads DGGITQSPKYLFRKEGQNVTLSCEQNLNHDAMYWYRQDPGQGLRLIYYSQIVNDFQKGDIAEGYSVSREKKESFPLTVTSAQKNPTAFYLCASSTPRLAGGPDTGELFFGEGSRLTVL.